This TCR beta chain was recorded in a study of cytomegalovirus exposure and HLA in healthy donors. Study-wide findings and caveats: It was reported in a later analysis that an Asian-associated ancestry cluster showed fewer N-insertions than the 666-donor mean.

The CDR3 sequence is 12 residues long. CDR1 and CDR2 (germline): MNHNY, SVGAGI (reference sequence). The V end was cut by 8 bases, the J end by 0 bases, with 7 bases between. Primers for the PCR totalled 60 Vbeta and 13 Jbeta. Generated by immunoSEQ multiplex PCR, the TCRdb table keeps only in-frame clones and is missing some. The profile shows tens of thousands of clones, about 72% of them singletons. This clone was counted at least ten times. Its antigen is not identified. Sequenced sample: PBMCs. The sequence derives from a man aged 30 to 39 in good health and CMV-seronegative. The rearrangement joins TRBV6-6 to TRBJ1-1, with D unresolved. The CDR3 reads CASDNMNTEAFF. As DNA, the CDR3 is TGTGCCAGCGACAATATGAACACTGAAGCTTTCTTT.